This is a list of T cell receptor beta chains from one sample in a study of T cells after yellow fever vaccination. TCRdb reprocessed the 5' RACE reads with MiXCR, giving one entry per CDR3 protein. Here the sample spans 250,000 or so distinct CDR3 sequences, about 7% being singletons. This sample comprised CD4+ T cells sorted from PBMCs, obtained 15 days after the yellow fever booster vaccination. The receptors derive from a man in his thirties or forties who received the YFV17D yellow fever vaccine. Both conserved end residues are part of each CDR3. The D gene is left open where the match is weak. Size values are once, few and many counts, or a class for expanded clones, and some rows have none.

cdr3_nt	cdr3_aa	clone_size	d_call	v_call	j_call
TGTGCCAGCAGCTTACGCCCTGGGGCCTTCGGGGCTTTCTTT	CASSLRPGAFGAFF	few	-	TRBV7-2	TRBJ1-1
TGTGCCAGCAGCACTGTGAAGAGTGAGCAGTTCTTC	CASSTVKSEQFF	-	-	TRBV2	TRBJ2-1
TGTGCCACCAGCAGCACCTACAATGAGCAGTTCTTC	CATSSTYNEQFF	many	-	TRBV24-1	TRBJ2-1
TGTGCCAGCAGTTACGAGGGGGGGTTCAATCAGCCCCAGCATTTT	CASSYEGGFNQPQHF	-	-	TRBV6-2/TRBV6-3	TRBJ1-5
TGCAGCGTTGTAGCGGGCCCTGAGACCCAGTACTTC	CSVVAGPETQYF	many	TRBD2	TRBV29-1	TRBJ2-5
TGCAGCGCACTAGAAGCGGGAGGCGCAGATACGCAGTATTTT	CSALEAGGADTQYF	many	TRBD2	TRBV29-1	TRBJ2-3
TGTGCCAGCAGTCCGGGACTAGCGATCTTCAATGAGCAGTTCTTC	CASSPGLAIFNEQFF	-	TRBD2	TRBV2	TRBJ2-1
TGCGCCAGCAGCTTGGAAGCTAGCGGGAGGGAGACCCAGTACTTC	CASSLEASGRETQYF	-	TRBD2	TRBV5-1	TRBJ2-5
TGTGCCAGCTCACCGAGGACAGGGGTGGACACTGAAGCTTTCTTT	CASSPRTGVDTEAFF	few	TRBD1	TRBV18	TRBJ1-1
TGTGCCAGCAGCCAAGTACGGGCTAGCGGGATTGTGGAGACCCAGTACTTC	CASSQVRASGIVETQYF	few	TRBD2	TRBV3-1	TRBJ2-5
TGCAGCGTCGGTCCAGATACGCAGTATTTT	CSVGPDTQYF	-	-	TRBV29-1	TRBJ2-3
TGCAGTGGGGGAAGACAGGCTCAAGAGACCCAGTACTTC	CSGGRQAQETQYF	-	-	TRBV20-1	TRBJ2-5
TGCAGTGCCATACTAGCGGGAAGCACAGATACGCAGTATTTT	CSAILAGSTDTQYF	many	TRBD2	TRBV20-1	TRBJ2-3
TGTGCCAGCAGCACCCGAAGACAGAGCCAGAACACCGGGGAGCTGTTTTTT	CASSTRRQSQNTGELFF	many	-	TRBV13	TRBJ2-2
TGTGCCAGCAGCTTAGCCCGGGACTACACAGATACGCAGTATTTT	CASSLARDYTDTQYF	few	TRBD2	TRBV7-2	TRBJ2-3
TGTGCCAGCAGTTCCGACAGGGCCACCCCCGGTAATTCACCCCTCCACTTT	CASSSDRATPGNSPLHF	many	TRBD1	TRBV27	TRBJ1-6
TGCAGCGTTGTAGGGGGAATCACAGATACGCAGTATTTT	CSVVGGITDTQYF	many	-	TRBV29-1	TRBJ2-3
TGTGCCAGCAGCCCCGATGGGACCCAAGAGACCCAGTACTTC	CASSPDGTQETQYF	few	-	TRBV5-6	TRBJ2-5
TGTGCCAGCAGTTTATCCCAGGGCAATGAGCAGTTCTTC	CASSLSQGNEQFF	many	-	TRBV12-3/TRBV12-4	TRBJ2-1
TGTGCCAGCAGTTACGCGGGACTTTTAAATGAGCAGTTCTTC	CASSYAGLLNEQFF	-	-	TRBV6-2/TRBV6-3	TRBJ2-1
TGTGCCAGCAGCTTGGGCGGGGCCTCCTACGAGCAGTACTTC	CASSLGGASYEQYF	many	-	TRBV28	TRBJ2-7
TGTGCCAGCAGCTCGACAGACAGCCACAATGAGCAGTTCTTC	CASSSTDSHNEQFF	many	-	TRBV7-6	TRBJ2-1
TGTGCCAGCAGCTTAGTGGGAGGGAGTATAGTAAGTGAGCAGTTCTTC	CASSLVGGSIVSEQFF	-	TRBD2	TRBV7-2	TRBJ2-1
TGTGCCATCAGCGGCCCGGGGGGAAACACTGAAGCTTTCTTT	CAISGPGGNTEAFF	-	-	TRBV10-3	TRBJ1-1
TGCAGTGCTAGCAGTCGGGGCAATCAGCCCCAGCATTTT	CSASSRGNQPQHF	few	-	TRBV20-1	TRBJ1-5
TGCTGTGCTAGATCCACCGGGACTAGCGGGAGGGGAGTCGCTGAGCAGTTCTTC	CCARSTGTSGRGVAEQFF	once	TRBD2	TRBV20-1	TRBJ2-1
TGCGCCAGCAGAACCACTAGCGGGGCCTGGAATGAGCAGTTCTTC	CASRTTSGAWNEQFF	few	TRBD2	TRBV5-1	TRBJ2-1
TGCAGTGCTGGGGCTGATAATACGTTCAGTGATACGCAGTATTTT	CSAGADNTFSDTQYF	few	-	TRBV20-1	TRBJ2-3
TGCGCCAGCAGCCCCGACAGTAAATCTGGAAACACCATATATTTT	CASSPDSKSGNTIYF	few	-	TRBV5-1	TRBJ1-3
TGCAGTGCCAAGCTAGCGGGAGGGCCGATCTTC	CSAKLAGGPIF	few	TRBD2	TRBV20-1	TRBJ2-1
TGCAGTCCTAGGGTTCCCGGCCAAGAGACCCAGTACTTC	CSPRVPGQETQYF	-	-	TRBV20-1	TRBJ2-5
TGTGCCAGCTCACCATCTAGGGGACTTACCTACGAGCAGTACTTC	CASSPSRGLTYEQYF	many	-	TRBV18	TRBJ2-7
TGTGCCACCTCTCCGGGAGGCACAGATACGCAGTATTTT	CATSPGGTDTQYF	few	-	TRBV24-1	TRBJ2-3
TGTGCCAGCACCGGGGGGCGGGGGTACGGGGAGCTGTTTTTT	CASTGGRGYGELFF	few	-	TRBV7-2	TRBJ2-2
TGTGCCAGCAGCACACTAGCGGATACGCAGTATTTT	CASSTLADTQYF	many	TRBD2	TRBV7-2	TRBJ2-3